This entry features one T cell receptor (beta chain) sequence. In the original processing: Counts of nucleated cells, estimated from reference gene primer amplification, were obtained. Libraries were prepared by immunoSEQ multiplex PCR; TCRdb keeps only in-frame clonotypes and omits some of them. That table gives V, J and clone size, and the DNA gave D and trimming. Altogether approximately 250,000 clones are present, about 88% being singletons, with the ten largest covering under 5%. Study members were between roughly 18 and 90 years old and lived in fewer than 30 US regions. This record belongs to a study of blood T cell repertoires in COVID-19. Study-level background: The study drew acute and convalescent COVID-19 samples from the United States, Italy and Spain.

Germline V gene lookup returns CDR1 SGHVS and CDR2 FQNEAQ. This CDR3 has 15 residues. Trimming took off 1 base at V and 2 bases at J, with 11 bases between the two ends. The source material was PBMCs or T cells enriched from blood (not recorded which). The receptor was isolated from a young man with acute COVID-19. The rearrangement uses TRBV7-8 and TRBJ1-1; tentative D call: TRBD1 (5 bases). The CDR3 loop is CASSLGRGLNTEAFF. The CDR3 DNA reads TGTGCCAGCAGCTTAGGTAGGGGACTTAACACTGAAGCTTTCTTT.